This T cell receptor (beta chain) was profiled in a study of shared clonotypes between healthy human individuals. Overall study: A couple of women and a few men aged 18 to 49 made up the donors. Study-wide results and limits: The study found lower generation probabilities in non-shared clonotypes than in those shared by all four donors.

Some clones are missing from TCRdb's copy, which holds only in-frame ones; the method was immunoSEQ multiplex PCR. The repertoire holds around 990,000 clones, with around 77% as singletons. This clone has a single count. Antigen: not known. The CDR3 runs to 14 residues. The V end lost 0 bases, the J end lost 1 base, and 7 bases lay between the germline ends. Germline CDR1 SGHKS, CDR2 YYEKEE (reference sequence). The specimen sequenced was memory CD4+ T cells from PBMCs. The subset denotes: CD45RA-negative fraction. This TCR was recovered from a man between 18 and 29 years old in good health. Some clones in this sample may be carry-over from other donors' samples. J is TRBJ1-1 and V is TRBV5-5; D is unresolved. CDR3 amino acids: CASSLARRNTEAFF. In DNA form, the CDR3 reads TGTGCCAGCAGCTTGGCTCGGAGGAACACTGAAGCTTTCTTT.